This T cell receptor (beta chain) was identified during a study of blood T cells in healthy people across ages. As for this clonotype: The antigen remains undetermined.

The extraction recovered at least 5 micrograms of total RNA per sample. Study results and caveats: Estimates of total diversity, which came from one million sequenced T cells, were considered to be underestimates.

Alongside a J-beta primer mix, a sample-barcoded 5' primer served in a second PCR lasting 7 to 11 cycles. TCRdb ran MiXCR on the 5' RACE reads and lists one entry per CDR3 protein. Here the sample spans 1.5 million to 1.8 million distinct CDR3 sequences, roughly two fifths being singletons. The sequence was obtained from a woman aged 18-30 years in good health. Sequences were obtained from blood.

CDR3 region: CASSSQWGLMGEQYF. The CDR3 region has the DNA TGTGCCAGCAGTTCCCAATGGGGCCTAATGGGCGAGCAGTACTTC. The genes are TRBV28 and TRBJ2-7, with D perhaps matching TRBD1 (5 bases). Germline V lookup: CDR1 MDHEN, CDR2 SYDVKM. CDR3 size: 15 residues. V was clipped by 4 bases and J by 6 bases, with 19 bases between them.